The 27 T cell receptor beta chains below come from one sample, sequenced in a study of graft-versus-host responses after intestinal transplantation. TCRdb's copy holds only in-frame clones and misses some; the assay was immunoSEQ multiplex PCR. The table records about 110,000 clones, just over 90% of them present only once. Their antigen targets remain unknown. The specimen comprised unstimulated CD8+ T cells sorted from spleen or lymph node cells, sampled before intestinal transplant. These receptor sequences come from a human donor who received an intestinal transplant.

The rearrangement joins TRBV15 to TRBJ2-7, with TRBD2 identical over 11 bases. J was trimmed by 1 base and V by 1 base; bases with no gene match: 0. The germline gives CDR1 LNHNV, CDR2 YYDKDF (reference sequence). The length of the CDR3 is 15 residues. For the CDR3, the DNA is TGTGCCACCAGCAGAGGACTAGCGGGGTCCTACGAGCAGTACTTC. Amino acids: CATSRGLAGSYEQYF.

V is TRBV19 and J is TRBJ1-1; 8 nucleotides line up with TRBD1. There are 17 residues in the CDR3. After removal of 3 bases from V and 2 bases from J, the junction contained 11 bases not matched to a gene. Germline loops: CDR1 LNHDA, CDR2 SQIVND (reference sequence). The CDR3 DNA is TGTGCCAGTAGTATTATGTCGCAGGGGGCACGAAACACTGAAGCTTTCTTT. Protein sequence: CASSIMSQGARNTEAFF.

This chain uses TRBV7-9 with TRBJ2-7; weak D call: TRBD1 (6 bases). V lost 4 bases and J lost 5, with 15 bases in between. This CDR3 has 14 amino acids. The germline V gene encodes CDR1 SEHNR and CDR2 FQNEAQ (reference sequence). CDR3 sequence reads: CASSSSGVRNEQYF. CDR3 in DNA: TGTGCCAGCAGCTCTTCAGGGGTACGAAACGAGCAGTACTTC.

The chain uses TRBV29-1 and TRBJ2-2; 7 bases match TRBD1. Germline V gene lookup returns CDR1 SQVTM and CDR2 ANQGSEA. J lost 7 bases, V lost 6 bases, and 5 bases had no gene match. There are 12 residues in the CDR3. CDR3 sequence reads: CSVRTGLGELFF. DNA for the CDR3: TGCAGCGTAAGGACAGGTCTCGGGGAGCTGTTTTTT.

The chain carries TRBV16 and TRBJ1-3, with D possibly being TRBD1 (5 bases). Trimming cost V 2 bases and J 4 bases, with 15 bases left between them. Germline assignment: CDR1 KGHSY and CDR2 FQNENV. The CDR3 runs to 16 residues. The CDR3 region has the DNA TGTGCCAGCAGCCAAGCGGGGCATGGGGCCGGAAACACCATATATTTT. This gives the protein CASSQAGHGAGNTIYF. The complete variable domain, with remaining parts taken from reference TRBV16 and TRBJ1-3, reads GEEVAQTPKHLVRGEGQKAKLYCAPIKGHSYVFWYQQVLKNEFKFLISFQNENVFDETGMPKERFSAKCLPNSPCSLEIQATKLEDSAVYFCASSQAGHGAGNTIYFGEGSWLTVV.

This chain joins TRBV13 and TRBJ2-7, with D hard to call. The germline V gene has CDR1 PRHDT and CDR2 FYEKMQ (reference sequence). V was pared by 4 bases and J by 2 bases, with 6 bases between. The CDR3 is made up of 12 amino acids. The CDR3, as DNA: TGTGCCAGCAGCTCTGCCCCCTACGAGCAGTACTTC. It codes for CASSSAPYEQYF.

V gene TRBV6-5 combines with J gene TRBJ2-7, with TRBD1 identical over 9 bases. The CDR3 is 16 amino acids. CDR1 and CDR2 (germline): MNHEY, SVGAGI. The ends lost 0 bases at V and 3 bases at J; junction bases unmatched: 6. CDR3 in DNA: TGTGCCAGCAGTTACTCGCGTACAGGGGGCTTCTACGAGCAGTACTTC. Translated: CASSYSRTGGFYEQYF.

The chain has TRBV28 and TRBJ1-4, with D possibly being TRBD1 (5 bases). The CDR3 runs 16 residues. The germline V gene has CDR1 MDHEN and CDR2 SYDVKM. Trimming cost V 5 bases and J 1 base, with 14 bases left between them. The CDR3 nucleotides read TGTGCCAGCAGTATAAGCCTGGGGGTAACTAATGAAAAACTGTTTTTT. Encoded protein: CASSISLGVTNEKLFF. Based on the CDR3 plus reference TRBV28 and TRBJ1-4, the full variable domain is DVKVTQSSRYLVKRTGEKVFLECVQDMDHENMFWYRQDPGLGLRLIYFSYDVKMKEKGDIPEGYSVSREKKERFSLILESASTNQTSMYLCASSISLGVTNEKLFFGSGTQLSVL.

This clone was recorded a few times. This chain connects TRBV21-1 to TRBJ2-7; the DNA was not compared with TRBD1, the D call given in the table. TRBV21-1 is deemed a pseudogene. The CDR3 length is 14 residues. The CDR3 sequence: CASSSQQPRYEQYF. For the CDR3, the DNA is TGTGCCAGCAGCAGCCAACAACCCCGCTACGAGCAGTACTTC.

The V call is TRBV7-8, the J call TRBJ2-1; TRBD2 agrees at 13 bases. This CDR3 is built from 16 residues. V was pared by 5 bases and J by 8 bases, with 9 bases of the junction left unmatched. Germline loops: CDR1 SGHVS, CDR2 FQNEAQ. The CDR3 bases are TGTGCCAGCAGCCCCCGGACTAGCGGGAGTAAGTATGAGCAGTTCTTC. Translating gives CASSPRTSGSKYEQFF.

The DNA for the CDR3 is TGTGCCAGCAGCCGGGGACAGGGCCTCGGGAGCAATCAGCCCCAGCATTTT. Translating it yields CASSRGQGLGSNQPQHF. The V gene is TRBV28, the J gene TRBJ1-5, with 9 positions matching TRBD1. V shed 6 bases, J shed 1 base, and the junction held 10 bases outside the gene matches. CDR1 is MDHEN and CDR2 is SYDVKM in the germline V gene. The CDR3 length is 17 residues.

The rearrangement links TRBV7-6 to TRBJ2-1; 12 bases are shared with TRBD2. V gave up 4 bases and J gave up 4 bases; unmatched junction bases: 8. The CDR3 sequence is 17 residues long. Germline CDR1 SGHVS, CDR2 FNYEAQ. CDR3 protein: CASSSLASGRDYNEQFF. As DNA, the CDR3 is TGTGCCAGCAGCTCCTTGGCTAGCGGGAGGGATTACAATGAGCAGTTCTTC.

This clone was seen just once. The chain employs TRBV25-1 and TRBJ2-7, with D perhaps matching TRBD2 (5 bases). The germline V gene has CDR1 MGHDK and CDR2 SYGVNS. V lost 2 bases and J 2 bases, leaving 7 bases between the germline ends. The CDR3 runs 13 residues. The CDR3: CASSETGTYEQYF. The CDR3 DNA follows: TGTGCCAGCAGTGAAACCGGGACCTACGAGCAGTACTTC.

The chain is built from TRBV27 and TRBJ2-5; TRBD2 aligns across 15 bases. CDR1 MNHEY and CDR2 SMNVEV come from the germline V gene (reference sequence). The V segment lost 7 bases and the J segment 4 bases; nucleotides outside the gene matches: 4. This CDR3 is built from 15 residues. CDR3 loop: CASTRTSGRGETQYF. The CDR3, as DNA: TGTGCCAGCACCCGGACTAGCGGGAGGGGAGAGACCCAGTACTTC.

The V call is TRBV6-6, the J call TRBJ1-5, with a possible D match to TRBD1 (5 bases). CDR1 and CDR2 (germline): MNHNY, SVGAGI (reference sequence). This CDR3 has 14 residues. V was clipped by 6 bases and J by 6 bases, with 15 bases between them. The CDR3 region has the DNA TGTGCCAGCAGCCCCGGGGATGGGGGTCAGCCCCAGCATTTT. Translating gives CASSPGDGGQPQHF.

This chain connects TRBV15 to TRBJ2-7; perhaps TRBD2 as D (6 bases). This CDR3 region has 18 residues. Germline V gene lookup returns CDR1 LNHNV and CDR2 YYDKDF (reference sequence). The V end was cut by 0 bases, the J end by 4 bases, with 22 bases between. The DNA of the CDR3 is TGTGCCACCAGCAGAGATACTTGGGAGGCAGGGCAGTCGTACGAGCAGTACTTC. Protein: CATSRDTWEAGQSYEQYF. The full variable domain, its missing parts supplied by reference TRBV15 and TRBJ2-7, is DAMVIQNPRYQVTQFGKPVTLSCSQTLNHNVMYWYQQKSSQAPKLLFHYYDKDFNNEADTPDNFQSRRPNTSFCFLDIRSPGLGDTAMYLCATSRDTWEAGQSYEQYFGPGTRLTVT.

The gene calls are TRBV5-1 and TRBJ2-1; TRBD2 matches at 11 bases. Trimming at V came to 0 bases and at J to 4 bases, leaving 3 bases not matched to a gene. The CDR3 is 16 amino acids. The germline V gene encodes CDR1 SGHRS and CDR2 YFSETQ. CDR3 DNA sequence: TGCGCCAGCAGCTTGGGGGGACTAGCGGAATACAATGAGCAGTTCTTC. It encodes CASSLGGLAEYNEQFF.

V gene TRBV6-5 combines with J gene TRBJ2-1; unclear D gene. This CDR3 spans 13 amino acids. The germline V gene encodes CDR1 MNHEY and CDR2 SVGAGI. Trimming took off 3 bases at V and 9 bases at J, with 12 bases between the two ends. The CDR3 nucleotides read TGTGCCAGCAGTTATAACCCCCTTGGTGAGCAGTTCTTC. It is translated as CASSYNPLGEQFF.

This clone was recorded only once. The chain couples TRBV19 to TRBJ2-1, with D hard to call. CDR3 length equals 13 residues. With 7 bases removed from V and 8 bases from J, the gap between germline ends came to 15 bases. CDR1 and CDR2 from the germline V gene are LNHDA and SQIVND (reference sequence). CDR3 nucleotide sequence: TGTGCCAGTAAATCTTTCGAGGTCGATGAGCAGTTCTTC. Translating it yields CASKSFEVDEQFF.

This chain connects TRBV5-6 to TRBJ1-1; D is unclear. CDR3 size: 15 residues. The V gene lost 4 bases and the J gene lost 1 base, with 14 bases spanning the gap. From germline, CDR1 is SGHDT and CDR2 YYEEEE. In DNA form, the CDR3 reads TGTGCCAGCAGCCTGCTAGTGCGGGCGAACACTGAAGCTTTCTTT. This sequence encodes CASSLLVRANTEAFF.

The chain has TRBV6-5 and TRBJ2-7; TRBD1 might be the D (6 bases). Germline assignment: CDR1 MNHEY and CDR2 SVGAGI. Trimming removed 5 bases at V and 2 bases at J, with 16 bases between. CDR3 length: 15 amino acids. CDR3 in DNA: TGTGCCAGCAGTCTCAAGGCGCAGGGGCCCTACGAGCAGTACTTC. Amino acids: CASSLKAQGPYEQYF.

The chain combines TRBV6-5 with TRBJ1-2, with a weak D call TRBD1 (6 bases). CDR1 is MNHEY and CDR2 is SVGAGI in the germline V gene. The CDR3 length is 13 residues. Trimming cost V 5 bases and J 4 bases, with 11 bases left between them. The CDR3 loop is CASSPSDSYGYTF. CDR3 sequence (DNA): TGTGCCAGCAGTCCTTCGGACAGCTATGGCTACACCTTC.

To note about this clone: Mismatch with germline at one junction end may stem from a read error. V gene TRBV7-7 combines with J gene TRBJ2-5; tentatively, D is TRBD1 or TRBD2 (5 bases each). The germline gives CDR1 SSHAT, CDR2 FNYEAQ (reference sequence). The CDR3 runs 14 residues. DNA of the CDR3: TGTGCTAGCAGCCCGGGGCCCGTGGGGCAGACCCAGTACTTC. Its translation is CASSPGPVGQTQYF.

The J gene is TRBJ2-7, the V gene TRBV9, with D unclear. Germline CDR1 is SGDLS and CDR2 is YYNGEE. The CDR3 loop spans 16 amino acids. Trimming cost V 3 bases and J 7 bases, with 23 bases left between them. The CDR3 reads CASSGDDLLDNLEQYF. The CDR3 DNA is TGTGCCAGCAGCGGGGATGATCTACTCGACAATCTGGAGCAGTACTTC.

This CDR3 reads CASSPTGGSTDTQYF. The CDR3 DNA reads TGTGCCAGCAGCCCCACGGGCGGTAGCACAGATACGCAGTATTTT. This chain joins TRBV7-3 and TRBJ2-3; no definite D call. CDR1 and CDR2 from the germline V gene are SGHTA and FQGTGA. This CDR3 has 15 residues. V lost 5 bases and J 0 bases, leaving 12 bases between the germline ends.

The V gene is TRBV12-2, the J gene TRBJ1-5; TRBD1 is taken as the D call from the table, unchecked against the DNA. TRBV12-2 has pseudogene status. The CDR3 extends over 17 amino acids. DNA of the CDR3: TGTGCAAGTCGATCGGACAGGAGGAGTTGGGGCAATCAGCCCCAGCATTTT. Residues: CASRSDRRSWGNQPQHF.

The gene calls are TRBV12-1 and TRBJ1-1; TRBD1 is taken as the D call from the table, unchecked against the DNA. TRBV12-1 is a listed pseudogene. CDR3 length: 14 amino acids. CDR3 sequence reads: CASSSGQGNTEAFF. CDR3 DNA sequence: TGTGCCAGCAGCTCGGGACAGGGGAACACTGAAGCTTTCTTT.